The next 11 T cell receptor beta chains were all read from a single sample in a study of cytomegalovirus exposure and HLA in healthy donors. Vbeta (60) and Jbeta (13) primers were used in the PCR. TCRdb keeps only in-frame clones here, not all; method: immunoSEQ multiplex PCR. The table lists approximately 140,000 clones, around 80% of them singletons. The specimen was PBMCs. The receptor set was obtained from a woman between 18 and 29 years old in good health and CMV-seronegative.

The gene calls are TRBV29-1 and TRBJ2-7; TRBD1 agrees at 11 bases. CDR1 and CDR2 from the germline V gene are SQVTM and ANQGSEA. Losses at the gene ends were 6 bases for V and 2 bases for J; bases not matched to a gene: 12. The CDR3 loop spans 16 amino acids. CDR3 DNA sequence: TGCAGCGTGGCTACCGGGCCGGGACAGGGGGCCTACGAGCAGTACTTC. This gives the protein CSVATGPGQGAYEQYF.

This chain uses TRBV15 with TRBJ2-1; a weak D match, TRBD2 (6 bases). CDR3 length equals 15 residues. V dropped 0 bases and J dropped 4 bases, with 10 bases sitting between them. Germline assignment: CDR1 LNHNV and CDR2 YYDKDF (reference sequence). The CDR3 loop is CATSRDRDSYNEQFF. CDR3 coding DNA: TGTGCCACCAGCAGAGACCGGGACTCTTACAATGAGCAGTTCTTC.

V is TRBV2 and J is TRBJ2-1; 8 nucleotides match TRBD1. This CDR3 contains 16 residues. CDR1 SNHLY and CDR2 FYNNEI come from the germline V gene. V was pared by 6 bases and J by 5 bases, with 12 bases of the junction left unmatched. The CDR3 reads CASSGRQGPFDNEQFF. CDR3 coding DNA: TGTGCCAGCAGCGGGAGACAGGGGCCCTTTGACAATGAGCAGTTCTTC.

In this sample, this clone turned up once. V is TRBV27 and J is TRBJ2-1, with TRBD2 matching over 12 bases. In germline, CDR1 is MNHEY, CDR2 SMNVEV (reference sequence). The trim removed 7 bases at V and 7 bases at J, leaving 5 bases unmatched. The CDR3 contains 14 residues. The CDR3 region has the DNA TGTGCCAGCACTGGACTAGCGGGACTTAATGAGCAGTTCTTC. Translated, it gives CASTGLAGLNEQFF.

V usage is TRBV19 and J usage is TRBJ1-4, with 10 positions matching TRBD1. Germline CDR1 LNHDA, CDR2 SQIVND (reference sequence). V lost 5 bases to trimming and J lost 7 bases; unmatched junction nucleotides: 1. This CDR3 has 13 residues. The CDR3 reads CASSWTGGEKLFF. CDR3 bases: TGTGCCAGTAGTTGGACAGGGGGTGAAAAACTGTTTTTT.

This clone was detected a few times. The genes are TRBV29-1 and TRBJ2-5; 10 positions match TRBD2. Per germline, CDR1 SQVTM and CDR2 ANQGSEA. The CDR3 length is 15 residues. J gave up 1 base and V 6 bases, and 8 bases lay outside the gene matches. CDR3 protein: CSVGGASGGQETQYF. CDR3 sequence (DNA): TGCAGCGTGGGGGGGGCTAGCGGGGGCCAAGAGACCCAGTACTTC.

The chain joins TRBV2 to TRBJ2-3; no clear D. The V end was cut by 6 bases, the J end by 2 bases, with 6 bases between. Germline V gives CDR1 SNHLY, CDR2 FYNNEI. The length of the CDR3 is 12 residues. The CDR3 spells CASSLPTDTQYF. As DNA, the CDR3 is TGTGCCAGCAGCCTACCCACAGATACGCAGTATTTT.

The chain uses TRBV25-1 and TRBJ2-1; 8 nucleotides match TRBD2. The germline V gene encodes CDR1 MGHDK and CDR2 SYGVNS. Germline trimming cut 6 bases from V and 4 bases from J; bases unmatched to any gene: 5. The CDR3 covers 14 residues. The CDR3 sequence: CASSREGTYNEQFF. The CDR3 coding sequence is TGTGCCAGCAGCCGGGAGGGAACATACAATGAGCAGTTCTTC.

This chain connects TRBV9 to TRBJ1-1, with no clear D. There are 13 residues in the CDR3. The V end was cut by 4 bases, the J end by 1 base, with 8 bases between. Germline V CDR1 and CDR2: SGDLS, YYNGEE. The DNA for the CDR3 is TGTGCCAGCAGCTCAGTTTCGAACACTGAAGCTTTCTTT. Protein product: CASSSVSNTEAFF.

As DNA, the CDR3 is TGTGCTAGTGGTTTACCCGGGACAGGGAGGACTGAAGCTTTCTTT. Its protein is CASGLPGTGRTEAFF. The chain combines TRBV12-5 with TRBJ1-1; 9 bases fit TRBD1. CDR3 length: 15 amino acids. Germline assignment: CDR1 LGHNT and CDR2 FRNRAP. J was trimmed by 5 bases and V by 3 bases; bases with no gene match: 7. Together with reference TRBV12-5 and TRBJ1-1, the CDR3 gives the full variable domain: DARVTQTPRHKVTEMGQEVTMRCQPILGHNTVFWYRQTMMQGLELLAYFRNRAPLDDSGMPKDRFSAEMPDATLATLKIQPSEPRDSAVYFCASGLPGTGRTEAFFGQGTRLTVV.

The V gene is TRBV5-1, the J gene TRBJ2-7; D perhaps matches TRBD2 (5 bases). The CDR3 has 14 residues. Per the germline V gene, CDR1 is SGHRS and CDR2 is YFSETQ. V lost 5 bases to trimming and J lost 5 bases, with 17 bases between them. CDR3 DNA: TGCGCCAGCAGAAACATTGTAGGGCGGGACGAGCAGTACTTC. Residues: CASRNIVGRDEQYF.